The 25 T cell receptor beta chains given below trace back to one sample, sequenced in a study of human T cells and chemical hapten exposure. Noted time point: patch test 1, 2 weeks after DPC sensitization. Noted treatment: therapeutic diphenylcyclopropenone sensitization with weekly scalp DPC. In TCRdb, the RACE reads were re-called with MiXCR into one record per CDR3 protein. The sample shows about 49,000 distinct CDR3 sequences, less than 9.5% of them seen only once. The sample consisted of whole blood, taken in connection with sensitization to the hapten diphenylcyclopropenone (DPC). The source of these receptors is a woman in her fifties or sixties with alopecia areata. Some clones in this sample may be carry-over from other donors' samples.

This clonotype was counted ten times or more. The genes are TRBV21-1 and TRBJ2-1. TRBV21-1 is listed as a pseudogene. This CDR3 contains 12 residues. The DNA for the CDR3 is TGTGCCAGCAGCAATACTTACAATGAGCAGTTCTTC. Protein product: CASSNTYNEQFF.

This clonotype was seen many times. The chain has TRBV7-8 and TRBJ2-1; a possible D gene is TRBD2 (6 bases). Per the germline V gene, CDR1 is SGHVS and CDR2 is FQNEAQ. V was cut by 1 base and J by 7 bases, with 11 bases left in between. The CDR3 contains 14 residues. Here the CDR3 reads CASSLVAGTNEQFF. As DNA, the CDR3 is TGTGCCAGCAGCTTAGTCGCGGGAACGAATGAGCAGTTCTTC.

This clonotype was counted ten times or more. V and J are TRBV2 and TRBJ2-1; D is unclear. Per the germline V gene, CDR1 is SNHLY and CDR2 is FYNNEI. Trimming stripped 7 bases from V and 6 bases from J, with 13 bases between. The CDR3 extends over 13 amino acids. In DNA form, the CDR3 reads TGTGCCAGCAATCCCCCGTACTCCAATGAGCAGTTCTTC. Its protein is CASNPPYSNEQFF.

Only a few counts were recorded for this clonotype. The chain is built from TRBV2 and TRBJ1-2; a possible D gene is TRBD1 (6 bases). Germline lookup yields CDR1 SNHLY and CDR2 FYNNEI. The length of the CDR3 is 14 residues. V dropped 5 bases and J dropped 4 bases, with 14 bases sitting between them. The DNA for the CDR3 is TGTGCCAGCAGTTTGCACAGGGAGGCCTATGGCTACACCTTC. Translation: CASSLHREAYGYTF. Supplemented by reference TRBV2 and TRBJ1-2, the full variable domain reads EPEVTQTPSHQVTQMGQEVILRCVPISNHLYFYWYRQILGQKVEFLVSFYNNEISEKSEIFDDQFSVERPDGSNFTLKIRSTKLEDSAMYFCASSLHREAYGYTFGSGTRLTVV.

This clonotype was counted many times. This chain connects TRBV20-1 to TRBJ1-4, with D maybe TRBD1 (6 bases). Deletions cut 6 bases from V and 5 bases from J, with 13 bases between. The CDR3 has 13 amino acids. Germline CDR1 is DFQATT and CDR2 is SNEGSKA (reference sequence). CDR3 amino acids: CSAAIGGNEKLFF. The CDR3 bases are TGCAGTGCCGCAATCGGGGGCAATGAAAAACTGTTTTTT.

This clonotype was picked up many times. The V gene is TRBV7-2, the J gene TRBJ2-2; 7 bases align to TRBD2. CDR1 SGHTA and CDR2 FQGNSA come from the germline V gene. This CDR3 is built from 15 residues. J gave up 7 bases and V 5 bases, and 10 bases lay outside the gene matches. CDR3 residues: CASSAPAGIRGELFF. The CDR3 DNA is TGTGCCAGCAGCGCCCCAGCGGGAATTCGCGGGGAGCTGTTTTTT.

This clonotype was seen many times. The V and J genes are TRBV4-3 and TRBJ2-7, with D unresolved. Germline V gene lookup returns CDR1 LGHNA and CDR2 YSLEER. With 6 bases removed from V and 2 bases from J, the gap between germline ends came to 11 bases. This CDR3 is 13 amino acids long. Here the CDR3 reads CASSIRFPYEQYF. The CDR3 region has the DNA TGCGCCAGCAGTATCCGCTTCCCCTACGAGCAGTACTTC.

This clonotype appeared many times. The chain links TRBV7-6 to TRBJ2-3, with a tentative D call TRBD2 (7 bases). V lost 8 bases and J 0 bases, leaving 15 bases between the germline ends. CDR3 length: 15 residues. In germline, CDR1 is SGHVS, CDR2 FNYEAQ. The CDR3 is CASRGADRSTDTQYF. The CDR3 DNA sequence: TGTGCCAGCCGGGGGGCGGACCGAAGCACAGATACGCAGTATTTT.

This clonotype was seen ten or more times. The V gene is TRBV20-1, the J gene TRBJ2-1; 7 bases agree with TRBD2. With V trimmed by 8 bases and J by 10 bases, 8 bases remained unmatched. Germline V gene lookup returns CDR1 DFQATT and CDR2 SNEGSKA (reference sequence). The length of the CDR3 is 11 residues. The CDR3 DNA reads TGCAGTCCAAGACTAGCCCGGGAGCAGTTCTTC. Its translation is CSPRLAREQFF.

This clonotype was seen at least ten times. The chain recombines TRBV12-5 with TRBJ2-7; D is uncertain. This CDR3 is 12 amino acids long. The V end lost 3 bases, the J end lost 4 bases, and 7 bases lay between the germline ends. Germline CDR1 is LGHNT and CDR2 is FRNRAP. CDR3 nucleotide sequence: TGTGCTAGTGGTTTTGGCCTTTACGAGCAGTACTTC. Amino acid sequence: CASGFGLYEQYF.

This clonotype has at least ten counts. This chain connects TRBV20-1 to TRBJ2-1, with 13 bases matching TRBD2. Trimming cost V 2 bases and J 4 bases; bases outside gene matches: 5. The CDR3 loop spans 16 amino acids. Germline values: CDR1 DFQATT, CDR2 SNEGSKA (reference sequence). The CDR3, as DNA: TGCAGTGCTAGACCCGGACTAGCGGGGGTATACAATGAGCAGTTCTTC. This codes for CSARPGLAGVYNEQFF.

This clonotype was picked up many times. The chain is built from TRBV6-2 or TRBV6-3 and TRBJ2-4; D unresolved. Germline lookup yields CDR1 MNHEY and CDR2 SVGEGT. The V gene lost 2 bases and the J gene lost 0 bases, with 11 bases spanning the gap. The CDR3 has 16 amino acids. The CDR3 DNA reads TGTGCCAGCAGTTACCAAGGCAGACTAGCCAAAAACATTCAGTACTTC. It is translated as CASSYQGRLAKNIQYF.

A few counts support this clonotype. The chain links TRBV11-2 to TRBJ1-5; 10 positions match TRBD1. Looked up from germline, CDR1 is SGHAT and CDR2 is FQNNGV. V lost 1 base to trimming and J lost 3 bases; unmatched junction nucleotides: 6. This CDR3 has 17 amino acids. This chain's CDR3 is CASSLVGGTGDNQPQHF. CDR3 in DNA: TGTGCCAGCAGCTTAGTAGGAGGGACAGGGGACAATCAGCCCCAGCATTTT. Full variable domain (rest looked up from reference TRBV11-2 and TRBJ1-5): EAGVAQSPRYKIIEKRQSVAFWCNPISGHATLYWYQQILGQGPKLLIQFQNNGVVDDSQLPKDRFSAERLKGVDSTLKIQPAKLEDSAVYLCASSLVGGTGDNQPQHFGDGTRLSIL.

This clonotype came up many times. CDR3 sequence reads: CASLTRFYGYTF. The CDR3 DNA reads TGTGCCAGCCTCACCCGTTTTTATGGCTACACCTTC. The gene calls are TRBV28 and TRBJ1-2; D remains unclear. CDR1 MDHEN and CDR2 SYDVKM come from the germline V gene. The CDR3 extends over 12 amino acids. Trimming left V 8 bases short and J 5 bases short, with 12 bases between.

This clonotype was detected ten times or more. The chain combines TRBV6-5 with TRBJ1-1; D possibly corresponds to TRBD1 (6 bases). The CDR3 has 15 amino acids. Between the trimmed V and J ends, which lost 0 bases and 6 bases, there was a span of 14 bases. Germline CDR1 MNHEY, CDR2 SVGAGI. CDR3 DNA: TGTGCCAGCAGTTACTCGAAGGGGGGGAGAGCTGAAGCTTTCTTT. Encoded protein: CASSYSKGGRAEAFF.

This clonotype appeared many times. The rearrangement links TRBV7-2 to TRBJ2-1; 12 positions agree with TRBD2. Trimming removed 5 bases from V and 9 bases from J; junction bases left unmatched: 11. CDR3 length: 16 residues. Germline-derived CDR1 and CDR2 are SGHTA and FQGNSA. The CDR3 sequence: CASSTWTSGAYLEQFF. The CDR3 DNA reads TGTGCCAGCAGCACGTGGACTAGCGGGGCCTACCTTGAGCAGTTCTTC. Looking up the rest from reference TRBV7-2 and TRBJ2-1 gives the full variable domain: GAGVSQSPSNKVTEKGKDVELRCDPISGHTALYWYRQSLGQGLEFLIYFQGNSAPDKSGLPSDRFSAERTGGSVSTLTIQRTQQEDSAVYLCASSTWTSGAYLEQFFGPGTRLTVL.

This clonotype appeared many times. J is TRBJ2-7 and V is TRBV12-3 or TRBV12-4; D is unresolved. The ends were cut back, 6 bases at V and 4 bases at J, with 10 bases in the middle. CDR3 size: 12 residues. CDR3 bases: TGTGCCAGCAGCCGGACCGAGTACGAGCAGTACTTC. This sequence encodes CASSRTEYEQYF.

The chain recombines TRBV20-1 with TRBJ2-3; 9 bases line up with TRBD2. V shed 2 bases and J 3 bases; nucleotides not matched to a gene: 9. Germline V lookup: CDR1 DFQATT, CDR2 SNEGSKA (reference sequence). CDR3 size: 16 residues. CDR3 protein: CSARFTSGPGTDTQYF. CDR3 nucleotides: TGCAGTGCTAGATTTACTAGCGGGCCTGGAACAGATACGCAGTATTTT.

This clonotype has ten or more counts. The chain couples TRBV2 to TRBJ1-5; D gene unclear. CDR3 length: 15 residues. CDR1 and CDR2 from the germline V gene are SNHLY and FYNNEI. Trimming removed 2 bases at V and 6 bases at J, with 14 bases between. In DNA, the CDR3 is TGTGCCAGCAGTGAAAGTGGGCAGGATTTTCAGCCCCAGCATTTT. Amino acid sequence: CASSESGQDFQPQHF.

This clonotype showed up many times. This chain connects TRBV19 to TRBJ1-2, with 8 bases matching TRBD1. The junction had 18 bases not matched to a gene; V was cut back by 10 bases and J by 5 bases. There are 16 residues in the CDR3. CDR1 and CDR2 (germline): LNHDA, SQIVND (reference sequence). CDR3 coding DNA: TGTGCCACCTCGAACCGGGGACAGGCCCGTGGGTATGGCTACACCTTC. Translation: CATSNRGQARGYGYTF.

This clonotype showed up many times. The rearrangement joins TRBV28 to TRBJ1-2; D is unresolved. This CDR3 has 14 amino acids. CDR1 is MDHEN, CDR2 SYDVKM, per germline. V was pared by 6 bases and J by 4 bases, with 15 bases between. The CDR3 bases are TGTGCCAGCAGAAAGGAGGTTTTGGGCTATGGCTACACCTTC. The encoded protein is CASRKEVLGYGYTF.

Many counts were recorded for this clonotype. The chain combines TRBV29-1 with TRBJ1-6; TRBD1 matches at 7 bases. Germline trimming cut 6 bases from V and 7 bases from J; bases unmatched to any gene: 6. CDR1 SQVTM and CDR2 ANQGSEA come from the germline V gene. This CDR3 is built from 13 residues. CDR3 sequence: CSVGDRDNSPLHF. DNA for the CDR3: TGCAGCGTCGGTGACAGGGACAATTCACCCCTCCACTTT.

There are many counts of this clonotype. The chain carries TRBV29-1 and TRBJ2-1; D call uncertain. Germline CDR1 and CDR2: SQVTM and ANQGSEA. This CDR3 contains 12 residues. V was pared by 7 bases and J by 0 bases, with 7 bases between. CDR3 protein: CSGEFSYNEQFF. The DNA of the CDR3 is TGCAGCGGCGAGTTCTCCTACAATGAGCAGTTCTTC.

In this sample, this clonotype is medium-sized. The rearrangement uses TRBV20-1 and TRBJ2-1; 9 bases map to TRBD2. Germline V gene data show CDR1 as DFQATT and CDR2 as SNEGSKA (reference sequence). The CDR3 is 14 residues long. V gave up 1 base and J gave up 6 bases; unmatched junction bases: 4. As DNA, the CDR3 is TGCAGTGCTAGAGTGGCGGGAGGGCCCAATGAGCAGTTCTTC. This codes for CSARVAGGPNEQFF.

This clonotype was seen at least ten times. The chain links TRBV6-5 to TRBJ2-5; TRBD2 might be the D (6 bases). This CDR3 comprises 13 residues. The V gene's germline CDR1 is MNHEY and CDR2 SVGAGI. The V end was cut by 6 bases, the J end by 4 bases, with 12 bases between. CDR3 nucleotides: TGTGCCAGCAGCCCCGGGGGTCCAGAGACCCAGTACTTC. Translated: CASSPGGPETQYF.